What follows are 2 T cell receptor beta chains derived from one specimen sequenced in a study of tumor and adjacent non-tumor tissue in lung cancer. A modified ARM-PCR protocol with three rounds of nested PCR amplified TCRbeta. TCRdb analysed the multiplex PCR reads with MiXCR anew, one entry per CDR3 protein. The data contain about 110,000 distinct CDR3 sequences, about 87% of them singletons. RNA was extracted from bulk tissue without any cell sorting. Specimen: lung tumor tissue. These receptors were taken from a man between 65 and 80 years old with non-small cell lung cancer.

With regard to this clonotype: This could be a read error, since a much larger clone is one nucleotide away. The chain couples TRBV20-1 to TRBJ2-1; unclear D gene. This CDR3 is 15 amino acids long. V gave up 3 bases and J gave up 6 bases, with 18 bases separating them. Germline V CDR1 and CDR2: DFQATT, SNEGSKA (reference sequence). The DNA of the CDR3 is TGCAGTGCTAGTCAACCCACCCGGCATAGCAATGAGCAGTTCTTC. Translating gives CSASQPTRHSNEQFF.

The V gene is TRBV29-1, the J gene TRBJ2-3; 13 bases agree with TRBD2. From germline, CDR1 is SQVTM and CDR2 ANQGSEA. J was trimmed by 3 bases and V by 4 bases; bases with no gene match: 4. The CDR3 length is 15 residues. CDR3 DNA sequence: TGCAGCGTTGGACTAGCGGGAGGATGGACAGATACGCAGTATTTT. Protein product: CSVGLAGGWTDTQYF.